The T cell receptor beta chain under discussion was sequenced for a study of CD8 T cells in ankylosing spondylitis. Study-wide results and caveats: Matched ankylosing spondylitis synovial fluid reportedly showed significant enrichment of disease-linked clones. Seemingly distinctive of ankylosing spondylitis blood was a TCR beta motif formed by eight highly homologous variants. Earlier reports found some motif variants in synovial fluid and blood in reactive arthritis.

This clonotype was recorded at least ten times. Its cognate antigen is unknown. Trimming removed 5 bases at V and 1 base at J, with 5 bases between. The length of the CDR3 is 11 residues. CDR1 and CDR2 (germline): DFQATT, SNEGSKA (reference sequence). Libraries for TCR beta were made by quantitative 5'-RACE with molecular barcodes. MiXCR, applied by TCRdb to the 5' RACE reads, yields one record per CDR3 protein. The sample has under 55,000 distinct CDR3 sequences; less than 8.5% are singletons. Sequences were obtained from blood, either unsorted or a sorted T cell fraction (not recorded which). The origin of this receptor is a female donor with ankylosing spondylitis or in good health (not recorded which). The chain uses TRBV20-1 and TRBJ1-1; D remains ambiguous. CDR3 in amino acids: CSAPRNTEAFF. The CDR3 coding sequence is TGCAGTGCTCCTAGGAACACTGAAGCTTTCTTT.